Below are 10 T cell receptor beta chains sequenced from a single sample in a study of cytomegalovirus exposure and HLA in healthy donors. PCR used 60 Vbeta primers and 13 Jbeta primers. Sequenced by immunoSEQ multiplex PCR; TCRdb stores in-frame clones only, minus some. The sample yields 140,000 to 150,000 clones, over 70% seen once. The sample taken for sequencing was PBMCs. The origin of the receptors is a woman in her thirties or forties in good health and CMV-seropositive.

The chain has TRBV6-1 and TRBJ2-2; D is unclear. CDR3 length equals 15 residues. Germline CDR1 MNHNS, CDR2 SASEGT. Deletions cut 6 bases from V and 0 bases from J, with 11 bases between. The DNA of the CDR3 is TGTGCCAGCAGACCCGGAGACGCGAACACCGGGGAGCTGTTTTTT. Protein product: CASRPGDANTGELFF.

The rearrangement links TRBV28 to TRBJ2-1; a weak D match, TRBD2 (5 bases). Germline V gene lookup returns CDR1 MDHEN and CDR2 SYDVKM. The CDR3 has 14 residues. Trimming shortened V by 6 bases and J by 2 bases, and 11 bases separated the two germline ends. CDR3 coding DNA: TGTGCCAGCAGCCCTAGCCAGACCTACAATGAGCAGTTCTTC. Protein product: CASSPSQTYNEQFF. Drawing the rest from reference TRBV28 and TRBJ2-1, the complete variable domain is DVKVTQSSRYLVKRTGEKVFLECVQDMDHENMFWYRQDPGLGLRLIYFSYDVKMKEKGDIPEGYSVSREKKERFSLILESASTNQTSMYLCASSPSQTYNEQFFGPGTRLTVL.

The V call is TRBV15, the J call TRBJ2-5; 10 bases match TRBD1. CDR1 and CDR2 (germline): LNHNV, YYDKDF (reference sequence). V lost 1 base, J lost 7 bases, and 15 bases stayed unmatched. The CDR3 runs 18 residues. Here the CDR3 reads CATSRAGTGVLRGLTQYF. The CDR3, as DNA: TGTGCCACCAGCAGAGCTGGGACAGGGGTACTCCGGGGTCTGACCCAGTACTTC.

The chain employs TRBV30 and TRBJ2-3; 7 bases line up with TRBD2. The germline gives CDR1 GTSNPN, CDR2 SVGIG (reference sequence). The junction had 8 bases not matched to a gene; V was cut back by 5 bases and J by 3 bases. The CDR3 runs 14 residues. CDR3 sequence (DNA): TGTGCCTGGTCCGACTACGGGGGGACAGATACGCAGTATTTT. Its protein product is CAWSDYGGTDTQYF.

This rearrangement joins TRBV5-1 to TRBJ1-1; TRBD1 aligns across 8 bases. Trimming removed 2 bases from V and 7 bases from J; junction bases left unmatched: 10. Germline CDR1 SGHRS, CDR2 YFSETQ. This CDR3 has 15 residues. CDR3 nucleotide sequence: TGCGCCAGCAGCTTCAGTCAGGGGGCCTACGGTGAAGCTTTCTTT. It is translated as CASSFSQGAYGEAFF.

CDR3 loop: CASSRDISNQPQHF. The CDR3 bases are TGTGCCAGCAGCCGAGATATTAGCAATCAGCCCCAGCATTTT. This chain links TRBV7-9 with TRBJ1-5, with D unclear. Trimming pared 5 bases from V and 0 bases from J, leaving 8 bases between. The CDR3 has 14 residues. Per the germline V gene, CDR1 is SEHNR and CDR2 is FQNEAQ (reference sequence).

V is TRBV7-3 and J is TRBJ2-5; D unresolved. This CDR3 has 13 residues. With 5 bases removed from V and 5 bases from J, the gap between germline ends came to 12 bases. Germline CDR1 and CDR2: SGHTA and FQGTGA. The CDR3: CASSVQLMETQYF. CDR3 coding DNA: TGTGCCAGCAGCGTGCAACTTATGGAGACCCAGTACTTC.

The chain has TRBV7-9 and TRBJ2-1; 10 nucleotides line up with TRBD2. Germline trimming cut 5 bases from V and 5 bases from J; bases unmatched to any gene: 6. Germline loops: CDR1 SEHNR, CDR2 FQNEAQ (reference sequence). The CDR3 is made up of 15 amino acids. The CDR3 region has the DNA TGTGCCAGCAGCCCTTTAGCGGGGGGCCACAATGAGCAGTTCTTC. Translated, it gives CASSPLAGGHNEQFF.

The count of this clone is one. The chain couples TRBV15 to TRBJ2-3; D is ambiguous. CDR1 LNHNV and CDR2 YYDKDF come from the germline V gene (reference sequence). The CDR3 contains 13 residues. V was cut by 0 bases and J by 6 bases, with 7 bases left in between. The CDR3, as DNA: TGTGCCACCAGCAGAGATCGAGTGGATACGCAGTATTTT. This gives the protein CATSRDRVDTQYF. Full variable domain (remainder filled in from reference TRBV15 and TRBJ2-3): DAMVIQNPRYQVTQFGKPVTLSCSQTLNHNVMYWYQQKSSQAPKLLFHYYDKDFNNEADTPDNFQSRRPNTSFCFLDIRSPGLGDTAMYLCATSRDRVDTQYFGPGTRLTVL.

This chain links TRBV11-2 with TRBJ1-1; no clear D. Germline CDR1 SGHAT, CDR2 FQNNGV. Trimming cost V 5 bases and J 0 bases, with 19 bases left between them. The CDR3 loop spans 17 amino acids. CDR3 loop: CASSGRRVSNMNTEAFF. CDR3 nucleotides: TGTGCCAGCAGCGGGAGGCGTGTCAGTAACATGAACACTGAAGCTTTCTTT. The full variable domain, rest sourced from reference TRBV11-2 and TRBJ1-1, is EAGVAQSPRYKIIEKRQSVAFWCNPISGHATLYWYQQILGQGPKLLIQFQNNGVVDDSQLPKDRFSAERLKGVDSTLKIQPAKLEDSAVYLCASSGRRVSNMNTEAFFGQGTRLTVV.